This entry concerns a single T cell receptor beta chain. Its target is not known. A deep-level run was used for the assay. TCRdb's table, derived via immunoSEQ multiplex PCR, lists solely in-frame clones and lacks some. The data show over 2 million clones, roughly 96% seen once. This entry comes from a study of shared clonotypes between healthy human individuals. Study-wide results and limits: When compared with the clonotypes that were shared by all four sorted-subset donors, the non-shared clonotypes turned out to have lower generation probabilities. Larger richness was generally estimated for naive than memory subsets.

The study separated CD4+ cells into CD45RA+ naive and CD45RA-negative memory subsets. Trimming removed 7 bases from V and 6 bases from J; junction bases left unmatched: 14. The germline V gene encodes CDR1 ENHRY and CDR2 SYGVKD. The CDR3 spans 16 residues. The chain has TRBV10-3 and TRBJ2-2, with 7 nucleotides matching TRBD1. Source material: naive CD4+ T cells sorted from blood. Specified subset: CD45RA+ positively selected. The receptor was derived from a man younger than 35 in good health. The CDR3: CAITPGVGGAAGELFF. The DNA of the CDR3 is TGTGCCATCACCCCCGGTGTAGGGGGCGCAGCCGGGGAGCTGTTTTTT.